This record covers a single T cell receptor (beta chain). Antigen: not known. The data were produced by immunoSEQ multiplex PCR, yet TCRdb's version contains in-frame clones alone and is incomplete. The sample includes roughly 98,000 clones, about four fifths of them seen just once. This sample was taken from a study of radiotherapy plus CTLA-4 blockade in lung cancer. Overall study findings and caveats: Among blood TCR repertoires after radiotherapy plus ipilimumab, tumor-derived clones expanded.

The specimen was peripheral blood, collected from a patient treated with radiotherapy plus ipilimumab. This sequence was found in a human donor with non-small cell lung cancer that progressed on radiotherapy plus ipilimumab.

CDR3 DNA: TGCGCCAGCAGCCAAGATTTTATGTCAGGGGGACGCACAGATACGCAGTATTTT. Its protein is CASSQDFMSGGRTDTQYF. The chain carries TRBV4-3 and TRBJ2-3, with 7 bases fitting TRBD1. The CDR3 contains 18 residues. V lost 0 bases and J lost 1; bases outside the gene matches: 10. The germline gives CDR1 LGHNA, CDR2 YSLEER.